Following are 32 T cell receptor beta chains from one sample sequenced in a study of early T cells in non-severe SARS-CoV-2 infection. MiXCR was run by TCRdb on the 5' RACE reads, yielding one entry per CDR3 protein. The data contain about 61,000 distinct CDR3 sequences, roughly 10% of them singletons. Source material: whole blood. These receptors all stem from an adult who was a healthcare worker with PCR-confirmed SARS-CoV-2 infection or an uninfected control (not recorded which).

CDR3 region: CATSRDGDPYF. In nucleotides, the CDR3 is TGTGCCACCAGCAGAGATGGAGACCCGTACTTC. The chain employs TRBV15 and TRBJ2-5; D not resolved. V was cut by 0 bases and J by 13 bases, with 9 bases left in between. CDR1 and CDR2 from the germline V gene are LNHNV and YYDKDF (reference sequence). The CDR3 length is 11 residues.

This clonotype came up a few times. The chain uses TRBV5-1 and TRBJ2-2; 7 bases align to TRBD1. Germline CDR1 and CDR2: SGHRS and YFSETQ. The CDR3 covers 15 residues. The V segment lost 4 bases and the J segment 6 bases; nucleotides outside the gene matches: 9. The CDR3 DNA reads as TGCGCCAGCAGCCTTGGACAGGTCCGGCCCGGGGAGCTGTTTTTT. This codes for CASSLGQVRPGELFF.

This clonotype was detected many times. This sequence joins TRBV11-2 and TRBJ2-7; TRBD2 matches 8 bases. The CDR3 is 15 amino acids. CDR1 and CDR2 from the germline V gene are SGHAT and FQNNGV. Germline trimming cut 2 bases from V and 0 bases from J; bases unmatched to any gene: 3. This CDR3 reads CASSLTSGNSYEQYF. The CDR3 coding sequence is TGTGCCAGCAGCTTAACTAGCGGAAACTCCTACGAGCAGTACTTC. Complete variable domain (other parts from reference TRBV11-2 and TRBJ2-7): EAGVAQSPRYKIIEKRQSVAFWCNPISGHATLYWYQQILGQGPKLLIQFQNNGVVDDSQLPKDRFSAERLKGVDSTLKIQPAKLEDSAVYLCASSLTSGNSYEQYFGPGTRLTVT.

The sample holds many counts of this clonotype. This chain connects TRBV7-2 to TRBJ2-1, with 12 bases that match TRBD2. Germline CDR1 SGHTA, CDR2 FQGNSA. Trimming cost V 5 bases and J 7 bases; bases outside gene matches: 12. The CDR3 covers 17 residues. CDR3 in amino acids: CASSPGLAGTHGNEQFF. CDR3 nucleotides: TGTGCCAGCAGCCCCGGACTAGCGGGGACTCACGGAAATGAGCAGTTCTTC. The complete variable domain, with remaining parts taken from reference TRBV7-2 and TRBJ2-1, reads GAGVSQSPSNKVTEKGKDVELRCDPISGHTALYWYRQSLGQGLEFLIYFQGNSAPDKSGLPSDRFSAERTGGSVSTLTIQRTQQEDSAVYLCASSPGLAGTHGNEQFFGPGTRLTVL.

The genes are TRBV5-4 and TRBJ1-2; 8 bases line up with TRBD1. The CDR3 consists of 15 residues. J was trimmed by 8 bases and V by 4 bases; bases with no gene match: 13. Germline CDR1 reads SGHNT; CDR2 reads YYREEE (reference sequence). The CDR3 DNA reads as TGTGCCAGCAGCCAAGCCCAGGGACAGGCTGGAGGCTACACCTTC. The encoded protein is CASSQAQGQAGGYTF.

This clonotype was seen many times. J is TRBJ2-5 and V is TRBV15, with D tentatively TRBD1 (6 bases). Between the trimmed V and J ends, which lost 4 bases and 2 bases, there was a span of 11 bases. The CDR3 covers 14 residues. The V gene's germline CDR1 is LNHNV and CDR2 YYDKDF (reference sequence). This CDR3 reads CATSIGDNQETQYF. Written as DNA, the CDR3 is TGTGCCACCAGCATCGGGGACAATCAAGAGACCCAGTACTTC.

This clonotype was picked up a small number of times. This CDR3 reads CAIRLDGDTQYF. Here the CDR3 DNA reads TGTGCCATCAGGCTGGACGGGGATACGCAGTATTTT. This sequence joins TRBV10-3 and TRBJ2-3; D gene uncertain. CDR3 length equals 12 residues. CDR1 and CDR2 from the germline V gene are ENHRY and SYGVKD. Trimming cost V 6 bases and J 6 bases, with 10 bases left between them.

Comment on this clonotype: This may come from a read error, since a much larger clone is one base off. Because it lacks the conserved phenylalanine or tryptophan at the end, this CDR3 is likely a read error. The gene calls are TRBV29-1 and TRBJ1-4; tentatively, D is TRBD1 (6 bases). The V and J ends lost 7 bases and 3 bases respectively, with 12 bases between them. Germline loops: CDR1 SQVTM, CDR2 ANQGSEA. The CDR3 is 13 amino acids. CDR3: CSANRAPNEKLFS. The DNA of the CDR3 is TGCAGCGCAAACAGGGCTCCTAATGAAAAACTGTTTTCT.

This clonotype was seen repeatedly, ten times or more. V and J are TRBV27 and TRBJ2-2; possibly TRBD1 or TRBD2 for D (7 bases each). Trimming cost V 2 bases and J 0 bases, with 16 bases left between them. CDR3 size: 18 residues. In germline, CDR1 is MNHEY, CDR2 SMNVEV (reference sequence). CDR3 protein: CASSLLQGGLANTGELFF. In DNA, the CDR3 is TGTGCCAGCAGTTTACTCCAGGGGGGGCTTGCGAACACCGGGGAGCTGTTTTTT.

This clonotype turned up a few times. This sequence joins TRBV6-1 and TRBJ2-7, with D unresolved. In germline, CDR1 is MNHNS, CDR2 SASEGT. The V and J ends lost 7 bases and 1 base respectively, with 17 bases between them. The CDR3 loop spans 15 amino acids. The CDR3 spells CASTPRAVGSYEQYF. Written as DNA, the CDR3 is TGTGCCAGCACCCCTAGGGCAGTAGGTTCCTACGAGCAGTACTTC.

The chain combines TRBV6-2 or TRBV6-3 with TRBJ2-7; perhaps TRBD1 as D (6 bases). The V gene's germline CDR1 is MNHEY and CDR2 SVGEGT. Trimming stripped 8 bases from V and 2 bases from J, with 16 bases between. The CDR3 contains 14 residues. CDR3 in DNA: TGTGCCAGCTCTAGGAGAAGGACAGCCTACGAGCAGTACTTC. Translation gives CASSRRRTAYEQYF.

This clonotype was picked up many times. The J gene is TRBJ2-7, the V gene TRBV12-3 or TRBV12-4; no clear D gene. Between the trimmed V and J ends, which lost 2 bases and 3 bases, there was a span of 11 bases. The length of the CDR3 is 14 residues. CDR3 sequence: CASSLSGADYEQYF. CDR3 nucleotides: TGTGCCAGCAGTTTAAGTGGCGCAGACTACGAGCAGTACTTC.

The rearrangement links TRBV3-1 to TRBJ1-2, with 7 bases aligning to TRBD1. Germline-derived CDR1 and CDR2 are LGHDT and YNNKEL (reference sequence). With V trimmed by 1 base and J by 4 bases, 9 bases remained unmatched. This CDR3 comprises 16 residues. This CDR3 reads CASSQGAQGIFYGYTF. CDR3 sequence (DNA): TGTGCCAGCAGCCAAGGGGCACAGGGGATCTTCTATGGCTACACCTTC.

Ten or more counts support this clonotype. The J gene is TRBJ2-3, the V gene TRBV6-2 or TRBV6-3; D may match TRBD1 or TRBD2 (5 bases each). V was trimmed by 4 bases and J by 6 bases, leaving 29 bases between them. CDR1 MNHEY and CDR2 SVGEGT come from the germline V gene. This CDR3 contains 19 residues. The DNA of the CDR3 is TGTGCCAGCAGTTCTCCGGGACGCAGTAGCCGTGGTTCTCTGGATACGCAGTATTTT. This sequence encodes CASSSPGRSSRGSLDTQYF.

A few counts support this clonotype. CDR3 region: CSVGKYTGELFF. For the CDR3, the DNA is TGCAGCGTTGGTAAATACACCGGGGAGCTGTTTTTT. The chain has TRBV29-1 and TRBJ2-2; the D is unclear. The CDR3 runs 12 residues. In germline, CDR1 is SQVTM, CDR2 ANQGSEA. V gave up 4 bases and J gave up 3 bases, with 6 bases separating them.

This chain connects TRBV19 to TRBJ1-5; 7 bases line up with TRBD1. Germline CDR1 LNHDA, CDR2 SQIVND (reference sequence). This CDR3 contains 12 residues. V lost 6 bases to trimming and J lost 7 bases; unmatched junction nucleotides: 3. CDR3 in amino acids: CASRAGGQPQHF. DNA for the CDR3: TGTGCCAGTAGGGCAGGGGGGCAGCCCCAGCATTTT.

The chain joins TRBV2 to TRBJ2-1; D is unresolved. The CDR3 consists of 12 residues. The germline V and J ends were trimmed by 6 bases and 7 bases, with 10 bases remaining between them. Germline CDR1 and CDR2: SNHLY and FYNNEI. This CDR3 reads CASSRMRNEQFF. In DNA, the CDR3 is TGTGCCAGCAGCCGAATGCGGAATGAGCAGTTCTTC.

This clonotype was counted at least ten times. This chain connects TRBV6-6 to TRBJ2-7, with unresolved D. Deletions cut 5 bases from V and 4 bases from J, with 12 bases between. The germline V gene has CDR1 MNHNY and CDR2 SVGAGI (reference sequence). This CDR3 contains 13 residues. The CDR3 coding sequence is TGTGCCAGCAGTCCCCAACCGAATTACGAGCAGTACTTC. This gives the protein CASSPQPNYEQYF.

This clonotype came up many times. The chain has TRBV18 and TRBJ1-4; 7 bases agree with TRBD1. Germline V gene data show CDR1 as KGHSH and CDR2 as LQKENI. The ends lost 3 bases at V and 0 bases at J; junction bases unmatched: 10. The CDR3 extends over 18 amino acids. This CDR3 is CASSPVAGGFSTNEKLFF. For the CDR3, the DNA is TGTGCCAGCTCACCGGTAGCAGGGGGTTTTTCAACTAATGAAAAACTGTTTTTT.

This clonotype was found a few times. The chain recombines TRBV4-3 with TRBJ1-6; 8 bases are shared with TRBD1. The V gene end was trimmed by 2 bases and the J gene end by 5 bases; junction bases not matched to a gene: 5. CDR3 size: 16 residues. Germline CDR1 and CDR2: LGHNA and YSLEER. CDR3 sequence (DNA): TGCGCCAGCAGCCAAAGGGGGACAGGAGATAATTCACCCCTCCACTTT. Protein product: CASSQRGTGDNSPLHF.

This clonotype was found many times. V gene TRBV27 combines with J gene TRBJ2-3; TRBD2 agrees at 13 bases. The CDR3 contains 16 residues. Losses at the gene ends were 5 bases for V and 3 bases for J; bases not matched to a gene: 5. Germline V gene lookup returns CDR1 MNHEY and CDR2 SMNVEV (reference sequence). Written as DNA, the CDR3 is TGTGCCAGCAGTCCACTAGCGGGGGGGCAAACAGATACGCAGTATTTT. Protein: CASSPLAGGQTDTQYF.

V gene TRBV7-2 combines with J gene TRBJ2-5; 10 bases match TRBD2. The CDR3 sequence is 14 residues long. V trimming: 4 bases; J trimming: 5 bases; junction bases outside the gene matches: 4. Germline V CDR1 and CDR2: SGHTA, FQGNSA. Here the CDR3 reads CASSSSGGLETQYF. The CDR3 DNA follows: TGTGCCAGCAGCTCTAGCGGGGGCTTGGAGACCCAGTACTTC.

The chain is built from TRBV12-3 or TRBV12-4 and TRBJ1-1; D is possibly TRBD1 (5 bases). V was trimmed by 4 bases and J by 1 base, leaving 10 bases between them. The CDR3 runs 14 residues. DNA of the CDR3: TGTGCCAGCAGTTCACAGGCTAAGAACACTGAAGCTTTCTTT. Translated, it gives CASSSQAKNTEAFF.

This clonotype has just a few counts. The chain joins TRBV28 to TRBJ1-2; D is undetermined. In germline, CDR1 is MDHEN, CDR2 SYDVKM. V lost 5 bases and J 5 bases, leaving 21 bases between the germline ends. The CDR3 runs to 16 residues. Written as DNA, the CDR3 is TGTGCCAGCAGTCCCCCGTGGACTGTAACTACGTATGGCTACACCTTC. Amino acid sequence: CASSPPWTVTTYGYTF.

This clonotype has at least ten counts. CDR3 nucleotide sequence: TGCAGCGTGCAGCGGGGGATGAACACTGAAGCTTTCTTT. It yields the protein CSVQRGMNTEAFF. The genes are TRBV29-1 and TRBJ1-1; D is perhaps TRBD1 (5 bases). Between the trimmed V and J ends, which lost 6 bases and 0 bases, there was a span of 11 bases. CDR3 size: 13 residues. CDR1 is SQVTM, CDR2 ANQGSEA, per germline.

There are many counts of this clonotype. The chain couples TRBV3-1 to TRBJ1-1; D remains ambiguous. Germline V gives CDR1 LGHDT, CDR2 YNNKEL (reference sequence). The CDR3 loop spans 13 amino acids. V was pared by 1 base and J by 8 bases, with 11 bases between. CDR3 sequence (DNA): TGTGCCAGCAGCCAAGGGCACCTGGGGGAAGCTTTCTTT. Its translation is CASSQGHLGEAFF. The complete variable domain, with remaining parts taken from reference TRBV3-1 and TRBJ1-1, reads DTAVSQTPKYLVTQMGNDKSIKCEQNLGHDTMYWYKQDSKKFLKIMFSYNNKELIINETVPNRFSPKSPDKAHLNLHINSLELGDSAVYFCASSQGHLGEAFFGQGTRLTVV.

At least ten counts were recorded for this clonotype. This chain joins TRBV5-1 and TRBJ1-5; 7 bases match TRBD1. The CDR3 length is 16 residues. Germline assignment: CDR1 SGHRS and CDR2 YFSETQ. Trimming removed 4 bases from V and 3 bases from J; junction bases left unmatched: 10. This CDR3 is CASSPEGGQLNQPQHF. CDR3 DNA sequence: TGCGCCAGCAGCCCCGAGGGGGGACAGCTCAATCAGCCCCAGCATTTT.

This clonotype has just a few counts. The chain links TRBV2 to TRBJ2-6; TRBD1 matches at 8 bases. CDR1 SNHLY and CDR2 FYNNEI come from the germline V gene. Germline trimming cut 11 bases from V and 2 bases from J; bases unmatched to any gene: 2. The CDR3 contains 13 residues. The CDR3 loop is CAGQGAGANVLTF. The CDR3 DNA reads as TGTGCCGGACAGGGAGCTGGGGCCAACGTCCTGACTTTC.

This clonotype turned up a few times. V is TRBV20-1 and J is TRBJ1-4; a possible D gene is TRBD1 (5 bases). Trimming cost V 6 bases and J 7 bases, with 21 bases left between them. There are 15 residues in the CDR3. Per the germline V gene, CDR1 is DFQATT and CDR2 is SNEGSKA (reference sequence). The CDR3 DNA reads as TGCAGTGCGCGGGGTCCCGAAAGGGGCGTTGAAAAACTGTTTTTT. Translation gives CSARGPERGVEKLFF.

The V gene is TRBV11-2, the J gene TRBJ2-7; D is unclear. The germline V and J ends were trimmed by 2 bases and 3 bases, with 8 bases remaining between them. Germline CDR1 reads SGHAT; CDR2 reads FQNNGV. This CDR3 has 13 amino acids. The CDR3 sequence is CASSLWGIYEQYF. The CDR3 nucleotides are TGTGCCAGCAGCTTATGGGGAATCTACGAGCAGTACTTC.

There are many counts of this clonotype. CDR3 sequence reads: CASSVAGTFNMNTEAFF. As DNA, the CDR3 is TGTGCCAGCAGCGTAGCTGGGACCTTTAACATGAACACTGAAGCTTTCTTT. This sequence joins TRBV9 and TRBJ1-1; tentatively, D is TRBD1 (5 bases). Germline V gene sequence: CDR1 SGDLS, CDR2 YYNGEE. The CDR3 is 17 residues long. Trimming removed 0 bases at V and 0 bases at J, with 15 bases between.

The CDR3 nucleotides read TGCAGTGCTCCGGACCAGAGTAGGAACACTGAAGCTTTCTTT. This translates into CSAPDQSRNTEAFF. The chain couples TRBV20-1 to TRBJ1-1; D is undetermined. CDR1 is DFQATT and CDR2 is SNEGSKA in the germline V gene (reference sequence). Trimming pared 5 bases from V and 1 base from J, leaving 14 bases between. The CDR3 contains 14 residues.